These 3 T cell receptor beta chains came from one sample sequenced in a study of blood T cell repertoires in COVID-19. Only in-frame clones appear in the TCRdb table, and some are missing; sequencing was by immunoSEQ multiplex PCR. This table holds fewer than 500,000 clones, 70% to 90% found once. The sequenced material came from peripheral blood. These receptors originate from a man aged 18 to 35 with COVID-19, enrolled during active disease.

This clone turned up a few times. The CDR3 DNA is TGTGCCAGCTCACCTAACAGGGGGCCCGGAAACACCATATATTTT. Translating gives CASSPNRGPGNTIYF. This chain links TRBV18 with TRBJ1-3, with 9 bases that match TRBD1. The CDR3 is made up of 15 amino acids. J was trimmed by 4 bases and V by 3 bases; bases with no gene match: 4. The germline V gene encodes CDR1 KGHSH and CDR2 LQKENI.

V usage is TRBV15 and J usage is TRBJ2-7, with TRBD1 as a possible D gene (6 bases). The germline V gene encodes CDR1 LNHNV and CDR2 YYDKDF (reference sequence). The CDR3 is 15 amino acids. V was cut by 3 bases and J by 3 bases, with 15 bases left in between. The CDR3 sequence is CATSRGTRGNYEQYF. DNA for the CDR3: TGTGCCACCAGCAGGGGGACAAGAGGGAACTACGAGCAGTACTTC.

The chain is built from TRBV27 and TRBJ1-1; possible D gene TRBD1, 5 bases. V was trimmed by 2 bases and J by 2 bases, leaving 12 bases between them. The CDR3 has 15 amino acids. Germline values: CDR1 MNHEY, CDR2 SMNVEV (reference sequence). The CDR3 spells CASSLRVGGNTEAFF. Written as DNA, the CDR3 is TGTGCCAGCAGTTTAAGGGTCGGGGGAAACACTGAAGCTTTCTTT.